The 8 T cell receptor beta chains reported below all come from one sample, sequenced in a study of blood T cell repertoires in COVID-19. Generated by immunoSEQ multiplex PCR, the TCRdb table keeps only in-frame clones and is missing some. The sample includes about 37,000 clones, about nine tenths of them seen just once. The source material was peripheral blood. The receptor source for this set is a human donor in a cohort sampled during active COVID-19.

The genes are TRBV27 and TRBJ2-2; 8 bases line up with TRBD2. This CDR3 is built from 17 residues. V lost 2 bases and J lost 0; bases outside the gene matches: 5. The germline gives CDR1 MNHEY, CDR2 SMNVEV (reference sequence). The CDR3 nucleotides are TGTGCCAGCAGTTTAGTGGCGGGAGGCCCGAACACCGGGGAGCTGTTTTTT. Residues: CASSLVAGGPNTGELFF.

The chain carries TRBV6-5 and TRBJ1-2, with no clear D. Germline V gene sequence: CDR1 MNHEY, CDR2 SVGAGI. V lost 8 bases, J lost 8 bases, and 15 bases lay in between. The CDR3 runs 12 residues. CDR3 nucleotides: TGTGCCAGCGGCCGCTCTCTCGTGGGCTACACCTTC. Amino acids: CASGRSLVGYTF.

V gene TRBV11-2 combines with J gene TRBJ2-7, with 8 nucleotides matching TRBD1. V shed 5 bases and J 4 bases; nucleotides not matched to a gene: 10. Germline V gene lookup returns CDR1 SGHAT and CDR2 FQNNGV. The CDR3 is 15 residues long. The CDR3, as DNA: TGTGCCAGCAGCACGGTGCAGGGGGCGCGATACGAGCAGTACTTC. It encodes CASSTVQGARYEQYF. The whole variable domain, remainder taken from reference TRBV11-2 and TRBJ2-7, is EAGVAQSPRYKIIEKRQSVAFWCNPISGHATLYWYQQILGQGPKLLIQFQNNGVVDDSQLPKDRFSAERLKGVDSTLKIQPAKLEDSAVYLCASSTVQGARYEQYFGPGTRLTVT.

This chain joins TRBV7-9 and TRBJ2-3; D is ambiguous. V lost 4 bases and J lost 2, with 7 bases in between. This CDR3 spans 13 amino acids. Looked up from germline, CDR1 is SEHNR and CDR2 is FQNEAQ (reference sequence). This chain's CDR3 is CASSSLLTDTQYF. As DNA, the CDR3 is TGTGCCAGCAGCTCTCTCCTCACAGATACGCAGTATTTT.

This clone was detected a few times. V and J are TRBV2 and TRBJ2-1, with TRBD2 matching 14 bases. The junction had 10 bases not matched to a gene; V was cut back by 7 bases and J by 8 bases. This CDR3 is built from 16 residues. CDR1 is SNHLY, CDR2 FYNNEI, per germline. CDR3 nucleotide sequence: TGTGCCAGCATGGGACTAGCGGGGGCCTCGGTCCATGAGCAGTTCTTC. It yields the protein CASMGLAGASVHEQFF.

The CDR3 region is CASSLTAGRTNYGYTF. CDR3 nucleotide sequence: TGTGCCAGCAGCTTAACGGCGGGCCGAACTAACTATGGCTACACCTTC. The gene calls are TRBV7-8 and TRBJ1-2; D not certain. CDR3 length: 16 amino acids. The germline V gene has CDR1 SGHVS and CDR2 FQNEAQ. Between the trimmed V and J ends, which lost 2 bases and 0 bases, there was a span of 13 bases.

V is TRBV6-2 or TRBV6-3 and J is TRBJ2-7, with D maybe TRBD2 (7 bases). CDR1 is MNHEY and CDR2 is SVGEGT in the germline V gene. Trimming took off 4 bases at V and 4 bases at J, with 11 bases between the two ends. This CDR3 is 13 amino acids long. CDR3 nucleotide sequence: TGTGCCAGCAGTTCCGGGGGGCCGTACGAGCAGTACTTC. Protein sequence: CASSSGGPYEQYF.

This clone was seen only once. The gene calls are TRBV5-1 and TRBJ2-5, with D possibly being TRBD1 (6 bases). Trimming took off 3 bases at V and 5 bases at J, with 14 bases between the two ends. CDR1 is SGHRS and CDR2 is YFSETQ in the germline V gene. The CDR3 covers 14 residues. CDR3 residues: CASSSIQGGETQYF. Written as DNA, the CDR3 is TGCGCCAGCAGCTCCATACAGGGTGGGGAGACCCAGTACTTC.